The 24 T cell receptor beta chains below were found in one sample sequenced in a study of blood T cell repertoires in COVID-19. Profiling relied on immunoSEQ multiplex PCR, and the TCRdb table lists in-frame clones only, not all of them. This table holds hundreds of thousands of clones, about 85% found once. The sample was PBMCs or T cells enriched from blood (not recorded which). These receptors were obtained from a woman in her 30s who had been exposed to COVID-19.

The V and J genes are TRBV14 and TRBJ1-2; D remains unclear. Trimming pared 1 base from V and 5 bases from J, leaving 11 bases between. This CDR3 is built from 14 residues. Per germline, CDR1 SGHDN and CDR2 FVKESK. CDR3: CASSQVREAYGYTF. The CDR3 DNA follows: TGTGCCAGCAGCCAAGTCCGGGAAGCATATGGCTACACCTTC. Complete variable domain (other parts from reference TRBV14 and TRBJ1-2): EAGVTQFPSHSVIEKGQTVTLRCDPISGHDNLYWYRRVMGKEIKFLLHFVKESKQDESGMPNNRFLAERTGGTYSTLKVQPAELEDSGVYFCASSQVREAYGYTFGSGTRLTVV.

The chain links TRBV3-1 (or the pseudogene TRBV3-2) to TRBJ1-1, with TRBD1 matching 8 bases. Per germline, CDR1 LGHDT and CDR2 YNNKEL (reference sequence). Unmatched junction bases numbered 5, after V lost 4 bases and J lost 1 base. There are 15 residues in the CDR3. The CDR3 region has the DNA TGTGCCAGCAGCCTTCAACAGGGGGGGAACACTGAAGCTTTCTTT. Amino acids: CASSLQQGGNTEAFF.

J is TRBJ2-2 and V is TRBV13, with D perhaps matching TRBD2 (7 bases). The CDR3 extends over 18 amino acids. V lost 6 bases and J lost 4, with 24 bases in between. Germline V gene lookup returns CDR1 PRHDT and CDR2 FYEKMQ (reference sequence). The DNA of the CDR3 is TGTGCCAGCAGTTTACCTGGGGGGGGCCACTTGGGCACCGGGGAGCTGTTTTTT. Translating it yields CASSLPGGGHLGTGELFF.

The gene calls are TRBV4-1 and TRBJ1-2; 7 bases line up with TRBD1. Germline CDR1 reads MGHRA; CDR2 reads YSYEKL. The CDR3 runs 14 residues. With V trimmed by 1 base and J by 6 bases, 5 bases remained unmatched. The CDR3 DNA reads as TGCGCCAGCAGCCAAGTCGCAGGGGGTGATGGCTACACCTTC. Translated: CASSQVAGGDGYTF.

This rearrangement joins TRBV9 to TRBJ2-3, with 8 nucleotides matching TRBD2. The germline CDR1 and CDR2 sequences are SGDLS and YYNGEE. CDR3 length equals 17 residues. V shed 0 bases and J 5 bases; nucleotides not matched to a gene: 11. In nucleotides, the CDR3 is TGTGCCAGCAGCGTAGGGGCAAGCGGGGGAAGTTTAGATACGCAGTATTTT. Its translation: CASSVGASGGSLDTQYF.

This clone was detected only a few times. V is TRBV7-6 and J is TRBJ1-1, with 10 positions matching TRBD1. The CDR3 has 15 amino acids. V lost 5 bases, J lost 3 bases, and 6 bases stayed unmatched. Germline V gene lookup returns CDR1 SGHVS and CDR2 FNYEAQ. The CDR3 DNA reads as TGTGCCAGCAGCAGGGGACAGGGGAGGGACACTGAAGCTTTCTTT. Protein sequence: CASSRGQGRDTEAFF.

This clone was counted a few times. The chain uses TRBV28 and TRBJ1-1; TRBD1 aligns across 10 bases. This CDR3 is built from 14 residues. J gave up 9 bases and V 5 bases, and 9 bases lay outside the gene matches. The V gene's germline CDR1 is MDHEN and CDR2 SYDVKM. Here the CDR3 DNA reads TGTGCCAGCAGTCTACCCCGGGACAGGGGAAAAGCTTTCTTT. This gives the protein CASSLPRDRGKAFF.

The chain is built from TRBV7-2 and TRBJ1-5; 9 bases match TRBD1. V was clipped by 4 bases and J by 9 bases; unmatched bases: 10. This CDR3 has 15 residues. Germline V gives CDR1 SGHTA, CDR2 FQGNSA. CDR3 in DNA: TGTGCCAGCAGCTCACTCGACAGGGGGTTAATGCCCCAGCATTTT. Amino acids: CASSSLDRGLMPQHF.

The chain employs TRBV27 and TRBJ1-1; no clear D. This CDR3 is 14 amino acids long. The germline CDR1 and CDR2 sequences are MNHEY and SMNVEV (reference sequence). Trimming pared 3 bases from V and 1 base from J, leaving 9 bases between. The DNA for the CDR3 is TGTGCCAGCAGTTTCAACTCTGGGAACACTGAAGCTTTCTTT. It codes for CASSFNSGNTEAFF.

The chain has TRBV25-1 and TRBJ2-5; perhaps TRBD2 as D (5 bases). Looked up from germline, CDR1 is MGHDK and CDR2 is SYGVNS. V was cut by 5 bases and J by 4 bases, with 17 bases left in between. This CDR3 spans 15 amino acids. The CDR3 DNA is TGTGCCAGCAGTCTCCCCGGCATCGGAGGAGAGACCCAGTACTTC. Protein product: CASSLPGIGGETQYF.

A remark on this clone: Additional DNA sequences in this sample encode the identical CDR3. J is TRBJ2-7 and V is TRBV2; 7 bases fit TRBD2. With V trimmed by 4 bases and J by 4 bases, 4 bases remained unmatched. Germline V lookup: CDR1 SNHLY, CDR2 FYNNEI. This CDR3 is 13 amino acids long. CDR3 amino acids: CASSGLAGYEQYF. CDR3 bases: TGTGCCAGCAGTGGACTAGCTGGGTACGAGCAGTACTTC.

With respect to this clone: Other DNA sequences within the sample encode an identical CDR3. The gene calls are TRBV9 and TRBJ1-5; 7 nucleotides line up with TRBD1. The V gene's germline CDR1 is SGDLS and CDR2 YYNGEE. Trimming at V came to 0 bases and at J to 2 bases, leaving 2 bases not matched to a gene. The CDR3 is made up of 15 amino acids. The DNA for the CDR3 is TGTGCCAGCAGCGTAGGACAGGGCGGCAATCAGCCCCAGCATTTT. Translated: CASSVGQGGNQPQHF.

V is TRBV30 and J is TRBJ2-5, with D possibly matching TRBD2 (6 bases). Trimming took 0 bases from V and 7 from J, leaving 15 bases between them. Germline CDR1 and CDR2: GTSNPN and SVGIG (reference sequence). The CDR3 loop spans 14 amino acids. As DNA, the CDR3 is TGTGCCTGGAGTGTACTTATAACGGAGGGGACCCAGTACTTC. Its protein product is CAWSVLITEGTQYF.

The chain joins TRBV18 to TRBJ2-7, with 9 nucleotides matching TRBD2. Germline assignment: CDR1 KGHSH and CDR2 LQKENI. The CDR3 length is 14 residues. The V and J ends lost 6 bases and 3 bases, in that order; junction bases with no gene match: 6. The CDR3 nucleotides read TGTGCCAGCTCCCAAAGTAGCGGGAGCTACGAGCAGTACTTC. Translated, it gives CASSQSSGSYEQYF. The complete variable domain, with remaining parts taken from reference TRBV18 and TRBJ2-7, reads NAGVMQNPRHLVRRRGQEARLRCSPMKGHSHVYWYRQLPEEGLKFMVYLQKENIIDESGMPKERFSAEFPKEGPSILRIQQVVRGDSAAYFCASSQSSGSYEQYFGPGTRLTVT.

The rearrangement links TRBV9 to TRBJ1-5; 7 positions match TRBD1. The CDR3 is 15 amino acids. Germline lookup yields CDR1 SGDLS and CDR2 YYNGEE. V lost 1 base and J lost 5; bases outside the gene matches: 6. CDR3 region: CASSVKGDSDQPQHF. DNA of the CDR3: TGTGCCAGCAGCGTAAAAGGGGACAGTGATCAGCCCCAGCATTTT.

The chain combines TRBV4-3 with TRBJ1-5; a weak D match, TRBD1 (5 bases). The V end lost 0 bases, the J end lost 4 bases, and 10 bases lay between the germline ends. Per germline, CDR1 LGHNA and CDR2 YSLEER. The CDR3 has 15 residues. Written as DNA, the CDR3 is TGCGCCAGCAGCCAAGAGGCAGGGCAGAATCAGCCCCAGCATTTT. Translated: CASSQEAGQNQPQHF.

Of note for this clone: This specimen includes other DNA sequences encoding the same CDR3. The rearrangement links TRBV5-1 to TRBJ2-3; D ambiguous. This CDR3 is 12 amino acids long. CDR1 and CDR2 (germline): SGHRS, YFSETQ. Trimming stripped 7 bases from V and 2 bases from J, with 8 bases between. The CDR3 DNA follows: TGCGCCAGCTCCCTTAACACAGATACGCAGTATTTT. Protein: CASSLNTDTQYF.

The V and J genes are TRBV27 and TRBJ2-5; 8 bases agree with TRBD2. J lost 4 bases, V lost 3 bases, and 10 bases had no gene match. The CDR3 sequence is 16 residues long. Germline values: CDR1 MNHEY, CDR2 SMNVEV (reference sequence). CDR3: CASSFLGAGGRETQYF. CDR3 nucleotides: TGTGCCAGCAGTTTTCTTGGGGCGGGAGGAAGAGAGACCCAGTACTTC.

In DNA, the CDR3 is TGTGCCAGCAGCCACCTTGACTATCAGCCCCAGCATTTT. Its translation is CASSHLDYQPQHF. The V gene is TRBV9, the J gene TRBJ1-5; unclear D gene. CDR1 SGDLS and CDR2 YYNGEE come from the germline V gene. The V and J ends lost 4 bases and 5 bases respectively, with 10 bases between them. The CDR3 consists of 13 residues. Supplemented by reference TRBV9 and TRBJ1-5, the full variable domain reads DSGVTQTPKHLITATGQRVTLRCSPRSGDLSVYWYQQSLDQGLQFLIQYYNGEERAKGNILERFSAQQFPDLHSELNLSSLELGDSALYFCASSHLDYQPQHFGDGTRLSIL.

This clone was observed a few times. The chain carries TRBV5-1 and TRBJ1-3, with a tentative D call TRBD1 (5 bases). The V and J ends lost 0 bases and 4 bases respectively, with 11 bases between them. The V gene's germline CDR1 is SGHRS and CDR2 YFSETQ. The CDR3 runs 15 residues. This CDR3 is CASSLVSGIGNTIYF. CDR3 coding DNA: TGCGCCAGCAGCTTGGTGTCAGGGATCGGAAACACCATATATTTT.

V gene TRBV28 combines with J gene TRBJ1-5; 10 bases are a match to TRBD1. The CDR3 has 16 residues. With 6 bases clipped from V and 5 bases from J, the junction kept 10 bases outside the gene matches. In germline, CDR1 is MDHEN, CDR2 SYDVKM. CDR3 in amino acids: CASSGGTGARDQPQHF. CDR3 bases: TGTGCCAGCAGCGGTGGGACAGGGGCTCGGGATCAGCCCCAGCATTTT.

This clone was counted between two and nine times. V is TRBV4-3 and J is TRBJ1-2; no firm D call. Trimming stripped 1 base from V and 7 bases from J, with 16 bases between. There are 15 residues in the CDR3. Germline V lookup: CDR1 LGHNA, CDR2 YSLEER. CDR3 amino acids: CASSQVAGQVGGYTF. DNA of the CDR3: TGCGCCAGCAGCCAAGTCGCGGGCCAGGTCGGTGGCTACACCTTC.

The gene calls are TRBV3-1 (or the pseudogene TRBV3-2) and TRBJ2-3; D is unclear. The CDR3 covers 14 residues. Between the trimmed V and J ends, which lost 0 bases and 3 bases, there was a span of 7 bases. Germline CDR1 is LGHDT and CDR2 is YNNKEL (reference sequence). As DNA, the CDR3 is TGTGCCAGCAGCCAAGAAGCCGGGACAGATACGCAGTATTTT. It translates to CASSQEAGTDTQYF.

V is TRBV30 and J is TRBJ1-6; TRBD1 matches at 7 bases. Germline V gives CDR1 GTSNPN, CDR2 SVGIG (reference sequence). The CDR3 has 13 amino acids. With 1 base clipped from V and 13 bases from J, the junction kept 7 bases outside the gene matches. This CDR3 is CAWSAHEGGPLHF. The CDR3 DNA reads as TGTGCCTGGAGTGCCCACGAAGGGGGCCCCCTCCACTTT.